Presented here are 29 T cell receptor beta chains from one specimen sequenced in a study of blood T cell repertoires in COVID-19. Only in-frame clones appear in the TCRdb table, and some are missing; sequencing was by immunoSEQ multiplex PCR. The data show 200,000 to 250,000 clones, about 81% seen once. Source material: peripheral blood. These receptors all come from a woman of 80 years or more with COVID-19, enrolled during active disease.

The chain is built from TRBV6-2 or TRBV6-3 and TRBJ2-3; 9 bases are a match to TRBD2. This CDR3 comprises 16 residues. Trimming removed 6 bases from V and 3 bases from J; junction bases left unmatched: 10. CDR1 and CDR2 from the germline V gene are MNHEY and SVGEGT. The CDR3 sequence: CASSLGLAIRTDTQYF. The CDR3 DNA sequence: TGTGCCAGCAGCTTAGGACTAGCGATTCGAACAGATACGCAGTATTTT.

The genes are TRBV11-2 and TRBJ1-4, with a tentative D call TRBD1 (6 bases). The CDR3 runs to 15 residues. The germline CDR1 and CDR2 sequences are SGHAT and FQNNGV. The V gene lost 4 bases and the J gene lost 9 bases, with 18 bases spanning the gap. CDR3 region: CASSSPGRGAKKLFF. The CDR3 coding sequence is TGTGCCAGCAGCTCCCCCGGCAGGGGAGCAAAAAAACTGTTTTTT.

The CDR3 sequence is CASLTGTGYATNTEAFF. The CDR3 nucleotides are TGTGCCAGCCTGACCGGGACAGGGTACGCGACGAACACTGAAGCTTTCTTT. The chain uses TRBV28 and TRBJ1-1; 9 positions match TRBD1. Germline V gene sequence: CDR1 MDHEN, CDR2 SYDVKM. The CDR3 runs to 17 residues. The V segment lost 8 bases and the J segment 1 base; nucleotides outside the gene matches: 14. The variable domain in full, completed from reference TRBV28 and TRBJ1-1, reads DVKVTQSSRYLVKRTGEKVFLECVQDMDHENMFWYRQDPGLGLRLIYFSYDVKMKEKGDIPEGYSVSREKKERFSLILESASTNQTSMYLCASLTGTGYATNTEAFFGQGTRLTVV.

The rearrangement uses TRBV18 and TRBJ2-1; D call uncertain. V was cut by 4 bases and J by 5 bases, with 12 bases left in between. The length of the CDR3 is 14 residues. Germline-derived CDR1 and CDR2 are KGHSH and LQKENI. The CDR3 here is CASSRYTENNEQFF. CDR3 coding DNA: TGTGCCAGCTCACGATATACAGAAAACAATGAGCAGTTCTTC.

This clone occurred once. This sequence joins TRBV11-2 and TRBJ1-1; D may be TRBD1 (6 bases). Trimming shortened V by 5 bases and J by 5 bases, and 18 bases separated the two germline ends. This CDR3 region has 15 residues. Germline V gene sequence: CDR1 SGHAT, CDR2 FQNNGV. The CDR3 nucleotides read TGTGCCAGCAGCCCGGGGGGCAGATTAGGGACTGAAGCTTTCTTT. This gives the protein CASSPGGRLGTEAFF.

This clone appeared once. This chain connects TRBV6-5 to TRBJ2-7; tentative D call: TRBD1 (5 bases). V was shortened by 7 bases and J by 7 bases, with 17 bases between the two germline ends. The CDR3 covers 13 residues. Germline CDR1 and CDR2: MNHEY and SVGAGI. CDR3 loop: CASKVQAKGEQYF. Here the CDR3 DNA reads TGTGCCAGCAAGGTCCAGGCAAAGGGGGAGCAGTACTTC.

The chain joins TRBV19 to TRBJ1-5, with TRBD1 matching 10 bases. V dropped 3 bases and J dropped 2; count of bases not matched to a gene: 1. The CDR3 has 15 amino acids. CDR1 is LNHDA, CDR2 SQIVND, per germline (reference sequence). The CDR3 DNA reads TGTGCCAGTAGTATTGGGACAGGGGGCAATCAGCCCCAGCATTTT. This codes for CASSIGTGGNQPQHF.

The rearrangement links TRBV12-5 to TRBJ1-3, with D possibly being TRBD1 (6 bases). Germline assignment: CDR1 LGHNT and CDR2 FRNRAP. V was shortened by 6 bases and J by 2 bases, with 11 bases between the two germline ends. This CDR3 is 14 amino acids long. DNA for the CDR3: TGTGCTAGTGGCTCTACAGGGACTGGAAACACCATATATTTT. This translates into CASGSTGTGNTIYF.

In its sample, this clone was seen once. V and J are TRBV28 and TRBJ1-2, with D uncertain. The germline gives CDR1 MDHEN, CDR2 SYDVKM. Trimming removed 6 bases from V and 0 bases from J, with 11 bases in between. This CDR3 is 14 amino acids long. In nucleotides, the CDR3 is TGTGCCAGCAGGGGAGGAATATCTAACTATGGCTACACCTTC. Its translation: CASRGGISNYGYTF.

J is TRBJ1-6 and V is TRBV9, with 7 bases fitting TRBD1. V gave up 7 bases and J gave up 8 bases; unmatched junction bases: 9. Germline V CDR1 and CDR2: SGDLS, YYNGEE. This CDR3 is 14 amino acids long. CDR3 sequence: CASSLQGWDSPLHF. CDR3 bases: TGTGCCAGCTCATTACAGGGGTGGGATTCACCCCTCCACTTT.

In the case of this clone: This same CDR3 is encoded by further DNA sequences in the sample. The J gene is TRBJ1-6, the V gene TRBV12-3 or TRBV12-4; D gene unclear. V lost 3 bases, J lost 7 bases, and 7 bases lay in between. This CDR3 comprises 13 residues. The CDR3 nucleotides are TGTGCCAGCAGTTTGAGGGAAAATTCACCCCTCCACTTT. Translating it yields CASSLRENSPLHF.

This clone was seen only once. The chain recombines TRBV7-8 with TRBJ2-1, with a tentative D call TRBD1 (6 bases). Germline V gene data show CDR1 as SGHVS and CDR2 as FQNEAQ. V dropped 0 bases and J dropped 3 bases, with 12 bases sitting between them. The CDR3 has 16 amino acids. This CDR3 is CASSLAPGQIYNEQFF. The CDR3 nucleotides are TGTGCCAGCAGCTTAGCGCCGGGACAAATCTACAATGAGCAGTTCTTC. The full variable domain, in which reference TRBV7-8 and TRBJ2-1 provide the parts outside the CDR3, is GAGVSQSPRYKVAKRGQDVALRCDPISGHVSLFWYQQALGQGPEFLTYFQNEAQLDKSGLPSDRFFAERPEGSVSTLKIQRTQQEDSAVYLCASSLAPGQIYNEQFFGPGTRLTVL.

This sequence joins TRBV6-6 and TRBJ1-1, with D uncertain. Germline CDR1 is MNHNY and CDR2 is SVGAGI (reference sequence). V was trimmed by 5 bases and J by 0 bases, leaving 13 bases between them. The CDR3 is 15 residues long. The CDR3 nucleotides read TGTGCCAGCAGTCCCCCAGGTCTTATGAACACTGAAGCTTTCTTT. It translates to CASSPPGLMNTEAFF.

The CDR3 DNA reads as TGCGCCAGCAGCTTGTACGGGGACAGGGGCACTGAAGCTTTCTTT. Its translation: CASSLYGDRGTEAFF. V usage is TRBV5-1 and J usage is TRBJ1-1, with 10 bases matching TRBD1. The V gene's germline CDR1 is SGHRS and CDR2 YFSETQ. V gave up 1 base and J gave up 4 bases; unmatched junction bases: 4. This CDR3 spans 15 amino acids.

The chain links TRBV5-1 to TRBJ2-2; 7 bases are a match to TRBD1. Germline V gene sequence: CDR1 SGHRS, CDR2 YFSETQ. V trimming: 9 bases; J trimming: 6 bases; junction bases outside the gene matches: 14. The CDR3 is made up of 15 amino acids. The CDR3 region has the DNA TGCGCCACCGGAGAGACAGGGAGATCCGCCGGGGAGCTGTTTTTT. This codes for CATGETGRSAGELFF. The full variable domain, with the rest looked up from reference TRBV5-1 and TRBJ2-2, is KAGVTQTPRYLIKTRGQQVTLSCSPISGHRSVSWYQQTPGQGLQFLFEYFSETQRNKGNFPGRFSGRQFSNSRSEMNVSTLELGDSALYLCATGETGRSAGELFFGEGSRLTVL.

The chain carries TRBV15 and TRBJ1-3; D gene ambiguous. CDR3 size: 17 residues. Germline CDR1 LNHNV, CDR2 YYDKDF (reference sequence). Deletions cut 0 bases from V and 3 bases from J, with 15 bases between. The CDR3 protein is CATSREGEGGGGNTIYF. CDR3 in DNA: TGTGCCACCAGCAGAGAAGGTGAGGGAGGAGGTGGAAACACCATATATTTT.

The chain links TRBV15 to TRBJ1-5; D remains unclear. Germline V gene sequence: CDR1 LNHNV, CDR2 YYDKDF (reference sequence). V was shortened by 0 bases and J by 4 bases, with 7 bases between the two germline ends. The CDR3 is 14 amino acids. CDR3 coding DNA: TGTGCCACCAGCAGAGATCTCCGGAATCAGCCCCAGCATTTT. Translating it yields CATSRDLRNQPQHF.

The chain couples TRBV3-1 (or the pseudogene TRBV3-2) to TRBJ1-1, with D possibly matching TRBD1 (6 bases). Germline CDR1 is LGHDT and CDR2 is YNNKEL (reference sequence). V lost 0 bases and J lost 4, with 9 bases in between. CDR3 length equals 14 residues. Here the CDR3 DNA reads TGTGCCAGCAGCCAAGATGTAGGGGGCACTGAAGCTTTCTTT. Its translation: CASSQDVGGTEAFF.

The gene calls are TRBV15 and TRBJ2-7; 10 bases fit TRBD1. CDR1 is LNHNV, CDR2 YYDKDF, per germline (reference sequence). This CDR3 is 13 amino acids long. After removal of 5 bases from V and 6 bases from J, the junction contained 4 bases not matched to a gene. CDR3 protein: CATSETGGFEQYF. CDR3 nucleotides: TGTGCCACCAGCGAGACAGGGGGCTTCGAGCAGTACTTC.

The chain employs TRBV28 and TRBJ1-6; no reliable D call. Germline V gives CDR1 MDHEN, CDR2 SYDVKM. Trimming took off 6 bases at V and 7 bases at J, with 13 bases between the two ends. The CDR3 consists of 14 residues. The CDR3 sequence: CASRPAGANSPLHF. DNA for the CDR3: TGTGCCAGCAGACCAGCAGGTGCGAATTCACCCCTCCACTTT. Using reference TRBV28 and TRBJ1-6 for the parts outside the CDR3, the full variable domain is DVKVTQSSRYLVKRTGEKVFLECVQDMDHENMFWYRQDPGLGLRLIYFSYDVKMKEKGDIPEGYSVSREKKERFSLILESASTNQTSMYLCASRPAGANSPLHFGNGTRLTVT.

The chain joins TRBV5-4 to TRBJ1-1; TRBD1 matches 10 bases. The CDR3 covers 15 residues. V lost 4 bases to trimming and J lost 5 bases; unmatched junction nucleotides: 8. CDR1 and CDR2 from the germline V gene are SGHNT and YYREEE (reference sequence). CDR3 amino acids: CASSAWTGGGTEAFF. In DNA, the CDR3 is TGTGCCAGCAGCGCTTGGACAGGGGGAGGAACTGAAGCTTTCTTT.

The chain has TRBV30 and TRBJ2-5; 7 nucleotides agree with TRBD1. This CDR3 contains 15 residues. The trim removed 1 base at V and 4 bases at J, leaving 9 bases unmatched. Looked up from germline, CDR1 is GTSNPN and CDR2 is SVGIG (reference sequence). CDR3 sequence (DNA): TGTGCCTGGAGTGAACCGAGGGGGCTAAGAGAGACCCAGTACTTC. Translation: CAWSEPRGLRETQYF.

J is TRBJ1-1 and V is TRBV4-1; D possibly corresponds to TRBD1 (5 bases). Trimming stripped 4 bases from V and 2 bases from J, with 11 bases between. The CDR3 length is 14 residues. Germline CDR1 reads MGHRA; CDR2 reads YSYEKL. The CDR3 region is CASSRPGENTEAFF. The CDR3 bases are TGCGCCAGCAGCCGTCCGGGGGAAAACACTGAAGCTTTCTTT.

J is TRBJ1-5 and V is TRBV28; D is possibly TRBD1 (5 bases). This CDR3 comprises 13 residues. CDR1 and CDR2 from the germline V gene are MDHEN and SYDVKM. Trimming took off 11 bases at V and 10 bases at J, with 21 bases between the two ends. The CDR3 sequence is CAGGETPKSPQHF. The DNA for the CDR3 is TGTGCCGGAGGGGAAACCCCCAAGAGTCCCCAGCATTTT.

With regard to this clone: This same CDR3 is encoded by further DNA sequences in the sample. The CDR3 sequence is CSARGYNEQFF. The CDR3 bases are TGCAGTGCTCGGGGGTACAATGAGCAGTTCTTC. The chain is built from TRBV20-1 and TRBJ2-1; tentative D call: TRBD2 (6 bases). The V end was cut by 5 bases, the J end by 4 bases, with 6 bases between. The germline V gene encodes CDR1 DFQATT and CDR2 SNEGSKA (reference sequence). The CDR3 covers 11 residues.

The gene calls are TRBV7-3 and TRBJ1-1, with TRBD1 identical over 8 bases. Trimming cost V 5 bases and J 7 bases; bases outside gene matches: 9. Germline values: CDR1 SGHTA, CDR2 FQGTGA. This CDR3 spans 14 amino acids. The CDR3 loop reads CASSPTGQGREAFF. The CDR3 nucleotides read TGTGCCAGCAGCCCGACTGGACAGGGCCGTGAAGCTTTCTTT.

The chain uses TRBV5-1 and TRBJ2-2; weak D call: TRBD1 (5 bases). Trimming cost V 0 bases and J 2 bases, with 8 bases left between them. The CDR3 runs to 15 residues. Germline CDR1 and CDR2: SGHRS and YFSETQ. The CDR3 DNA reads as TGCGCCAGCAGCTTGGTACAGGCAAACACCGGGGAGCTGTTTTTT. This sequence encodes CASSLVQANTGELFF.

V and J are TRBV6-5 and TRBJ2-1, with a tentative D call TRBD1 (6 bases). CDR1 is MNHEY, CDR2 SVGAGI, per germline. The CDR3 spans 11 residues. V lost 4 bases and J lost 12, with 10 bases in between. CDR3 coding DNA: TGTGCCAGCAGTTCCAGAGGGGGGCAGTTCTTC. This gives the protein CASSSRGGQFF.

This clone has only one observation. The chain uses TRBV30 and TRBJ1-3; D remains unclear. The CDR3 totals 13 residues. V shed 2 bases and J shed 2 bases, with 7 bases lying between them. Per germline, CDR1 GTSNPN and CDR2 SVGIG (reference sequence). The CDR3 nucleotides read TGTGCCTGGAGTCCGGGGACTGGAAACACCATATATTTT. It translates to CAWSPGTGNTIYF.